This T cell receptor beta chain is from a study of CD8+ T cells in alopecia areata. Extracted RNA was reverse transcribed into cDNA, the sequencing template. Here immunoSEQ multiplex PCR was the method, and the copy in TCRdb shows in-frame clones only, minus some. The data contain 160,000 or so clones, 65% to 75% of them singletons. In alopecia areata patients, both lesional scalp punch biopsies and peripheral blood were collected. Looked up from germline, CDR1 is SEHNR and CDR2 is FQNEAQ (reference sequence). The CDR3 contains 15 residues. The V and J ends lost 2 bases and 2 bases, in that order; junction bases with no gene match: 4.

This sequence originates from a human donor with alopecia areata. Sequencing used CD8+ T cells sorted from blood, obtained at week 0. V is TRBV7-9 and J is TRBJ2-5; 8 bases are a match to TRBD1. The chain's CDR3 is CASSLPRTGQETQYF. The CDR3 bases are TGTGCCAGCAGCTTACCTCGGACAGGGCAAGAGACCCAGTACTTC.